These T cell receptor beta chains were read from a single sample in a study of T cell repertoires in cytomegalovirus infection. Their antigens remain unidentified. TCRdb used MiXCR to reprocess the reads, holding one entry per CDR3 protein. Here the sample spans 200,000 to 250,000 distinct CDR3 sequences, around 35% being singletons. Here the sequenced sample was CD8+ T cells from cultured PBMCs, taken from culture after CMV antigen stimulation. The receptors derive from a human donor in good health (CMV status not recorded). Some clones in this sample may be carry-over from other donors' samples. Each CDR3 is given with its conserved first and last residue. Each record gives: clone size, V gene, D gene, J gene, CDR3 DNA, CDR3 protein. D genes are given only for firm matches. Clone size is shown for a subset of rows, as once, few, many or a class of expanded clone.

clone size: few
V gene: TRBV27
D gene: NA
J gene: TRBJ1-2
CDR3 DNA: TGTGCCAGTTCTTTGGGGGGATCCACCGGTTATGGCTACACCTTC
CDR3 protein: CASSLGGSTGYGYTF

clone size: NA
V gene: TRBV7-8
D gene: NA
J gene: TRBJ2-7
CDR3 DNA: TGTGCCAGCAGCTTATCTCCTAGCATCTACGAGCAGTACTTC
CDR3 protein: CASSLSPSIYEQYF

clone size: few
V gene: TRBV12-3/TRBV12-4
D gene: TRBD1
J gene: TRBJ1-1
CDR3 DNA: TGTGCCAGCAGTACAGGGGGATTGAAAGCTTTCTTT
CDR3 protein: CASSTGGLKAFF

clone size: NA
V gene: TRBV15
D gene: TRBD1
J gene: TRBJ1-1
CDR3 DNA: TGTGCCACCAGCACAGGGGGAATGGTAGCTTTCTTT
CDR3 protein: CATSTGGMVAFF

clone size: few
V gene: TRBV10-3
D gene: NA
J gene: TRBJ2-2
CDR3 DNA: TGTGCCATCAGTGAGTTGCCCCTGGAGGGAGCCTTTCGAATCGGGGAGCTGTTTTTT
CDR3 protein: CAISELPLEGAFRIGELFF

clone size: once
V gene: TRBV5-1
D gene: NA
J gene: TRBJ2-7
CDR3 DNA: TGCGCCAGCTGCCTGGGGATCACCTACGAGCAGTACTTC
CDR3 protein: CASCLGITYEQYF

clone size: few
V gene: TRBV11-3
D gene: TRBD2
J gene: TRBJ2-1
CDR3 DNA: TGTGCCAGCAGCCAACTAGCGGTCTCCTACAATGAGCAGTTCTTC
CDR3 protein: CASSQLAVSYNEQFF

clone size: NA
V gene: TRBV4-2
D gene: TRBD1
J gene: TRBJ1-6
CDR3 DNA: TGTGCCAGCAGCCAAGCCTCGGAGGGGGCGGATAATTCACCCCTCCACTTT
CDR3 protein: CASSQASEGADNSPLHF

clone size: few
V gene: TRBV3-1
D gene: NA
J gene: TRBJ1-2
CDR3 DNA: TGTGCCAGCAGCCAAAACCGGGCCCACGGGACCACCTTC
CDR3 protein: CASSQNRAHGTTF

clone size: NA
V gene: TRBV7-8
D gene: TRBD2
J gene: TRBJ2-2
CDR3 DNA: TGTGCCAGCAGCTCCAAGGTAGCGGGAGGCAACACCGGGGAGCTGTTTTTT
CDR3 protein: CASSSKVAGGNTGELFF

clone size: NA
V gene: TRBV25-1
D gene: NA
J gene: TRBJ2-7
CDR3 DNA: TGTGCCAGCAGTGAATACTCAGGCACCTACGAGCAGTACTTC
CDR3 protein: CASSEYSGTYEQYF

clone size: NA
V gene: TRBV20-1
D gene: NA
J gene: TRBJ2-1
CDR3 DNA: TGCAGTGCTAGATCAGTGCGTGAGAACTCCTACAATGAGCAGTTCTTC
CDR3 protein: CSARSVRENSYNEQFF

clone size: few
V gene: TRBV12-3/TRBV12-4
D gene: NA
J gene: TRBJ1-1
CDR3 DNA: TGTGCCAGCAGGTTCAGCACTGAAGCTTTCTTT
CDR3 protein: CASRFSTEAFF

clone size: NA
V gene: TRBV2
D gene: NA
J gene: TRBJ2-2
CDR3 DNA: TGTGCCAGCAGTGAAGGCCAGAGCGCGAACACCGGGGAGCTGTTTTTT
CDR3 protein: CASSEGQSANTGELFF

clone size: few
V gene: TRBV28
D gene: NA
J gene: TRBJ2-6
CDR3 DNA: TGTGCCAGCAGCCCGCACCCTACTGGGGCCAACGTCCTGACTTTC
CDR3 protein: CASSPHPTGANVLTF

clone size: many
V gene: TRBV4-1
D gene: TRBD1
J gene: TRBJ2-5
CDR3 DNA: TGCGCCAGCAGCCAAGACTCCATGGGACAGGGGTACGAGACCCAGTACTTC
CDR3 protein: CASSQDSMGQGYETQYF

clone size: few
V gene: TRBV30
D gene: NA
J gene: TRBJ1-1
CDR3 DNA: TGTGCCTGGAGCCCCTTCGGAAACACTGAAGCTTTCTTT
CDR3 protein: CAWSPFGNTEAFF

clone size: NA
V gene: TRBV11-2
D gene: NA
J gene: TRBJ2-2
CDR3 DNA: TGTGCCAGCAGCCCCATCAGGGTTTCGGCCGGGGAGCTGTTTTTT
CDR3 protein: CASSPIRVSAGELFF

clone size: few
V gene: TRBV7-6
D gene: TRBD1
J gene: TRBJ2-1
CDR3 DNA: TGTGCCAGCAGACCGGGACAGGGAGAGGTCTCCTACAATGAGCAGTTCTTC
CDR3 protein: CASRPGQGEVSYNEQFF

clone size: NA
V gene: TRBV7-2
D gene: TRBD1
J gene: TRBJ1-5
CDR3 DNA: TGTGCCAGCAGCCCCCCCGACGCGACAGGGTGGGACCATAGCAATCAGCCCCAGCGTTTT
CDR3 protein: CASSPPDATGWDHSNQPQRF

clone size: few
V gene: TRBV7-6
D gene: TRBD2
J gene: TRBJ2-3
CDR3 DNA: TGTGCCAGCAGCTTAGTACTAGCGGGTTCTCGCACAGATACGCAGTATTTT
CDR3 protein: CASSLVLAGSRTDTQYF

clone size: NA
V gene: TRBV7-3
D gene: NA
J gene: TRBJ1-6
CDR3 DNA: TGTGCCAGCAGCTCCGGGGATTCACCCCTCCACTTT
CDR3 protein: CASSSGDSPLHF

clone size: NA
V gene: TRBV27
D gene: NA
J gene: TRBJ1-1
CDR3 DNA: TGTGCCAGCAAGGAGGGTATGGTAGCTTTCTTT
CDR3 protein: CASKEGMVAFF

clone size: few
V gene: TRBV19
D gene: TRBD2
J gene: TRBJ2-7
CDR3 DNA: TGTGCCAGTAGTTCCGGGACTAGCCGCTACGAGCAGTACTTC
CDR3 protein: CASSSGTSRYEQYF

clone size: few
V gene: TRBV19
D gene: NA
J gene: TRBJ1-1
CDR3 DNA: TGTGCCAGTCACCCCCAAGAGGGAGTCTTGAAGGACACTGAAGCTTTCTTT
CDR3 protein: CASHPQEGVLKDTEAFF

clone size: few
V gene: TRBV27
D gene: TRBD2
J gene: TRBJ2-3
CDR3 DNA: TGTGCCAGCAGAACTAGTCCAGCGGGAGCGACAGATACGCAGTATTTT
CDR3 protein: CASRTSPAGATDTQYF

clone size: NA
V gene: TRBV11-2
D gene: NA
J gene: TRBJ2-1
CDR3 DNA: TGTGCCAGCCAGGGGAGCTACAATGAGCAGTTCTTC
CDR3 protein: CASQGSYNEQFF

clone size: NA
V gene: TRBV28
D gene: NA
J gene: TRBJ1-1
CDR3 DNA: TGTGCCAGCAGTCGACGGACGAGTAGAGTGAACACTGAAGCTTTCTTT
CDR3 protein: CASSRRTSRVNTEAFF

clone size: once
V gene: TRBV20-1
D gene: NA
J gene: TRBJ2-1
CDR3 DNA: TGCAGTGCTAGAGATTTAAGGGTCCGGGGTTACAATGAGCAGTTCTTC
CDR3 protein: CSARDLRVRGYNEQFF

clone size: NA
V gene: TRBV7-9
D gene: NA
J gene: TRBJ1-1
CDR3 DNA: TGTGCCAGCAGCTTATATAAGGAAGAAGCTTTCTTT
CDR3 protein: CASSLYKEEAFF

clone size: NA
V gene: TRBV28
D gene: TRBD2
J gene: TRBJ2-7
CDR3 DNA: TGTGCCAGCAATTTGGCTAGCGGGAGTCGCTACGAGCAGTACTTC
CDR3 protein: CASNLASGSRYEQYF

clone size: NA
V gene: TRBV7-4
D gene: TRBD2
J gene: TRBJ2-7
CDR3 DNA: TGTGCCAGCAGCCTGCGGGGGGGGGCTCAGACTTACGAGCAGTACTTC
CDR3 protein: CASSLRGGAQTYEQYF

clone size: few
V gene: TRBV7-9
D gene: NA
J gene: TRBJ2-5
CDR3 DNA: TGTGCCAGCAGCTACCGGGACTTCCAAGAGACCCAGTACTTC
CDR3 protein: CASSYRDFQETQYF

clone size: NA
V gene: TRBV5-6
D gene: NA
J gene: TRBJ2-1
CDR3 DNA: TGTGCCAGCACCTTAGAAGGGACCGGGTCCTACAATGAGCAGTTCTTC
CDR3 protein: CASTLEGTGSYNEQFF

clone size: few
V gene: TRBV7-9
D gene: NA
J gene: TRBJ2-7
CDR3 DNA: TGTGCCAGCAGCTTTACAGCGGAGCAGTACTTC
CDR3 protein: CASSFTAEQYF

clone size: few
V gene: TRBV6-1
D gene: NA
J gene: TRBJ2-2
CDR3 DNA: TGTGCCAGCAGTGAATGGGGCGGCTCGAACACCGGGGAGCTGTTTTTT
CDR3 protein: CASSEWGGSNTGELFF

clone size: NA
V gene: TRBV7-9
D gene: TRBD1
J gene: TRBJ2-7
CDR3 DNA: TGTGCCAGCAGCTTAAAGACTCGGCAGGGGGCCGAGCAGTACTTC
CDR3 protein: CASSLKTRQGAEQYF

clone size: NA
V gene: TRBV7-9
D gene: NA
J gene: TRBJ1-1
CDR3 DNA: TGTGCCAGCGGTGGGACTGAAGCTTTCTTT
CDR3 protein: CASGGTEAFF

clone size: few
V gene: TRBV27
D gene: NA
J gene: TRBJ1-5
CDR3 DNA: TGTGCCAGCAGTTTACGGCGTCAAAAGGGGCCCCAGCATTTT
CDR3 protein: CASSLRRQKGPQHF

clone size: NA
V gene: TRBV3-1
D gene: NA
J gene: TRBJ2-3
CDR3 DNA: TGTGCCAGCAGCCAAGAGAGGGTCACAGATACGCAGTATTTT
CDR3 protein: CASSQERVTDTQYF

clone size: few
V gene: TRBV9
D gene: NA
J gene: TRBJ2-1
CDR3 DNA: TGTGCCAGCAGCGTAGGGCGCTCTACCTACAATGAGCAGTTCTTC
CDR3 protein: CASSVGRSTYNEQFF

clone size: many
V gene: TRBV7-2
D gene: NA
J gene: TRBJ2-5
CDR3 DNA: TGTGCCAGCAGCTTTGGCCAGGGGGGAAGAGAGACCCAGTACTTC
CDR3 protein: CASSFGQGGRETQYF

clone size: NA
V gene: TRBV5-1
D gene: NA
J gene: TRBJ1-1
CDR3 DNA: TGCGCCAGCAGCTCTTCCCAGGGGATGAACACTGAAGCTTTCTTT
CDR3 protein: CASSSSQGMNTEAFF

clone size: NA
V gene: TRBV27
D gene: NA
J gene: TRBJ2-1
CDR3 DNA: TGTGCCAGCAGTTTATACCCCCCAGGGCCCAATGAGCAGTTCTTC
CDR3 protein: CASSLYPPGPNEQFF

clone size: NA
V gene: TRBV4-1
D gene: NA
J gene: TRBJ2-7
CDR3 DNA: TGCGCCAGCAGCCAAGGCCCCGGGACCAACTACGAGCAGTACTTC
CDR3 protein: CASSQGPGTNYEQYF

clone size: NA
V gene: TRBV5-5
D gene: NA
J gene: TRBJ2-1
CDR3 DNA: TGTGCCAGCAGCAGTAGCGACCTAACAGGGCGGGAGCAGTTCTTC
CDR3 protein: CASSSSDLTGREQFF

clone size: once
V gene: TRBV5-1
D gene: TRBD2
J gene: TRBJ2-1
CDR3 DNA: TGCGCCAGCAGCCAGTCGAGCGGGGGGACCTCCAATGAGCAGTTCTTC
CDR3 protein: CASSQSSGGTSNEQFF

clone size: NA
V gene: TRBV10-3
D gene: NA
J gene: TRBJ2-5
CDR3 DNA: TGTGCCATCAGTCGGACAGTCCAAGAGACCCAGTACTTC
CDR3 protein: CAISRTVQETQYF

clone size: NA
V gene: TRBV28
D gene: NA
J gene: TRBJ1-1
CDR3 DNA: TGTGCCAGCAGTAGCGTCATGAACACTGAAGCTTTCTTT
CDR3 protein: CASSSVMNTEAFF

clone size: NA
V gene: TRBV20-1
D gene: NA
J gene: TRBJ1-5
CDR3 DNA: TGCAGTGCTAGGCGCGAGGATCAGCCCCAGCATTTT
CDR3 protein: CSARREDQPQHF

clone size: NA
V gene: TRBV2
D gene: NA
J gene: TRBJ1-2
CDR3 DNA: TGTGCCAGCTCAGGTTTGGGGACGGACTATGGCTACACCTTC
CDR3 protein: CASSGLGTDYGYTF

clone size: few
V gene: TRBV11-2
D gene: TRBD1
J gene: TRBJ2-5
CDR3 DNA: TGTGCCAGCAGCTTAGGGGACAGGCGCCAAGAGACCCAGTACTTC
CDR3 protein: CASSLGDRRQETQYF

clone size: few
V gene: TRBV7-3
D gene: TRBD2
J gene: TRBJ2-1
CDR3 DNA: TGTGCCAGCAGCCCCAGATTACGACTAGCAGATGAGCAGTTCTTC
CDR3 protein: CASSPRLRLADEQFF

clone size: few
V gene: TRBV7-3
D gene: NA
J gene: TRBJ2-1
CDR3 DNA: TGTGCCAGCAGCTTAAAACACCCTCCTAGCTCCTACAATGAGCAGTTCTTC
CDR3 protein: CASSLKHPPSSYNEQFF

clone size: many
V gene: TRBV7-8
D gene: TRBD2
J gene: TRBJ2-3
CDR3 DNA: TGTGCCAGCAGCTTAGCTAGCGGGGGACTCACAGATACGCAGTATTTT
CDR3 protein: CASSLASGGLTDTQYF

clone size: NA
V gene: TRBV28
D gene: NA
J gene: TRBJ2-1
CDR3 DNA: TGTGCCAGCAGCCTACAGGGTCGGTTAAATGATGAGCAGTTCTTC
CDR3 protein: CASSLQGRLNDEQFF

clone size: NA
V gene: TRBV28
D gene: TRBD2
J gene: TRBJ2-1
CDR3 DNA: TGTGCCAGCACCAAGCGGGGACCGAGAAATGAGCAGTTCTTC
CDR3 protein: CASTKRGPRNEQFF

clone size: once
V gene: TRBV7-9
D gene: NA
J gene: TRBJ2-2
CDR3 DNA: TGTGCCAGCAGTTACGAGGGGATCCCGAACACCGGGGAGCTGTTTTTT
CDR3 protein: CASSYEGIPNTGELFF

clone size: many
V gene: TRBV7-9
D gene: NA
J gene: TRBJ2-5
CDR3 DNA: TGTGCCAGCAGCTTGGCAGGGTGGCCACCTCACTTC
CDR3 protein: CASSLAGWPPHF